A selection of T cell receptor beta chains follows, all from one sample in a study of beta chain features in type 1 diabetes. Produced via immunoSEQ multiplex PCR; TCRdb's table is partial and in-frame only. The sample has roughly 700,000 clones, about an eighth seen once; the top ten hold about 0.02%. The sequenced sample was naive CD4+ T cells from blood. The receptor source for this set is a man aged 18 to 30 with type 1 diabetes. The CDR3 runs from the conserved cysteine through the conserved F or W. D genes are given only for firm matches. Size is stated for part of the rows, as once, few or many counts, or as a class when the clone is expanded.

d_call,j_call,v_call,clone_size,cdr3_nt,cdr3_aa
-,TRBJ2-1,TRBV6-5,few,TGTGCCAGCAGAAGGGTCTCCTACAATGAGCAGTTCTTC,CASRRVSYNEQFF
-,TRBJ1-5,TRBV28,few,TGTGCCAGCAGCTCCGGGACATCCCAGCATTTT,CASSSGTSQHF
-,TRBJ1-2,TRBV6-5,-,TGTGCCAGCAGTTCTACCTGGGGTCTAAAGCAAGGCTACACCTTC,CASSSTWGLKQGYTF
-,TRBJ1-2,TRBV6-5,few,TGTGCCAGCAGGCCCAGACAGAACTATGGCTACACCTTC,CASRPRQNYGYTF
TRBD1,TRBJ2-5,TRBV10-3,-,TGTGCCATCAGCTCCGGGACAGGGGGAGGTTCGGGGTACTTC,CAISSGTGGGSGYF
-,TRBJ2-3,TRBV20-1,-,TGCAGTGCTATTACAGATACGCAGTATTTT,CSAITDTQYF
-,TRBJ2-1,TRBV7-9,-,TGTGCCAGCAGCTTGTCGGGGGCCCCATCCTACAATGAGCAGTTCTTC,CASSLSGAPSYNEQFF
-,TRBJ1-1,TRBV5-1,-,TGCGCCAGCAGCTTGGGTACGGGACCCGACACTGAAGCTTTCTTT,CASSLGTGPDTEAFF
-,TRBJ1-4,TRBV7-6,-,TGTGCCAGCAGCTTAGAGGCAGGGGAACTGTTTTTT,CASSLEAGELFF
TRBD1,TRBJ2-5,TRBV30,few,TGTGCCTGGAGTACAGGGGTCGGGGAAGAGACCCAGTACTTC,CAWSTGVGEETQYF
-,TRBJ1-2,TRBV7-9,-,TGTGCCAGCAGTCCTAACATCGAAGATGGCTACACCTTC,CASSPNIEDGYTF
TRBD1,TRBJ2-7,TRBV7-9,-,TGTGCCAGCAGCCTGACAGGGGGGCGCGAGCAGTACTTC,CASSLTGGREQYF
-,TRBJ1-4,TRBV7-9,few,TGTGCCAGCAGCCGAGCGGGAGCCGATGAAAAACTGTTTTTT,CASSRAGADEKLFF
-,TRBJ2-7,TRBV7-2,few,TGTGCCAGCAGCTTAGTTTGGGGCCGCGCGGACGAGCAGTACTTC,CASSLVWGRADEQYF
-,TRBJ2-3,TRBV28,few,TGTGCCAGCAGTCCCTACGGACTGACCCTGGGCACAGATACGCAGTATTTT,CASSPYGLTLGTDTQYF
-,TRBJ1-1,TRBV20-1,few,TGCAGTGCTTCAATGAACACTGAAGCTTTCTTT,CSASMNTEAFF
-,TRBJ1-2,TRBV25-1,few,TGTGCCAGCACCGCTTCGGGAAGGAACTATGGCTACACCTTC,CASTASGRNYGYTF
TRBD1,TRBJ1-1,TRBV25-1,few,TGTGCCAGCAGTGAATCGGGGACAGGCGGGACTGAAGCTTTCTTT,CASSESGTGGTEAFF
-,TRBJ2-6,TRBV30,few,TGTGCCTGGAGTGTAAGCCCTGGGGCCAACGTCCTGACTTTC,CAWSVSPGANVLTF
TRBD1,TRBJ1-2,TRBV30,few,TGTGCCTGGGAAGTCACCGGGACAGGTCGTGGCTACACCTTC,CAWEVTGTGRGYTF
-,TRBJ2-2,TRBV7-9,-,TGTGCCAGCAGAATTCAAAACGGCCCCCGACCGAACACCGGGGAGCTGTTTTTT,CASRIQNGPRPNTGELFF
TRBD1,TRBJ1-2,TRBV2,-,TGTGCCAGCAGTGTCCAGGGGGCGAACTATGGCTACACCTTC,CASSVQGANYGYTF
-,TRBJ2-1,TRBV9,few,TGTGCCAGCAGCGTAGCTGTGACACCAGATGAGCAGTTCTTC,CASSVAVTPDEQFF
TRBD1,TRBJ1-5,TRBV19,few,TGTGCCAGTACGACAGGGGGCAATCAGCCCCAGCATTTT,CASTTGGNQPQHF
-,TRBJ1-4,TRBV30,-,TGTGCCTGGAGTGTACCCAGGGGTAGGGAAAAACTGTTTTTT,CAWSVPRGREKLFF
-,TRBJ1-4,TRBV30,-,TGTGCCTGGAGTAGGGCAGTAGAATCCCAGGGAGAAAAACTGTTTTTT,CAWSRAVESQGEKLFF
-,TRBJ2-5,TRBV5-1,-,TGCGCCAGCAGCTCCGGGACTCAACAAGAGACCCAGTACTTC,CASSSGTQQETQYF
TRBD2,TRBJ2-5,TRBV5-4,few,TGTGCCAGCAGCTTGGTAGCGGGGGAAGAGACCCAGTACTTC,CASSLVAGEETQYF
-,TRBJ1-1,TRBV30,few,TGTGCCTGGAGTGCCCCCCCAGACATGAACACTGAAGCTTTCTTT,CAWSAPPDMNTEAFF
-,TRBJ1-2,TRBV6-5,few,TGTGCCAGCAGTTACTCGAGAGGGACCCTCGAGGGCTACACCTTC,CASSYSRGTLEGYTF
TRBD2,TRBJ2-5,TRBV11-2,few,TGTGCCAGCAGCTCCGCTAGCGGGGGGCGTGGGACCCAGTACTTC,CASSSASGGRGTQYF
-,TRBJ2-5,TRBV9,few,TGTGCCAGCAGCGTAGCTGGGGACAAAGAGACCCAGTACTTC,CASSVAGDKETQYF
TRBD2,TRBJ2-1,TRBV29-1,-,TGCAGCGTTGCGGGGGGGCGACTTGGAAATGAGCAGTTCTTC,CSVAGGRLGNEQFF
TRBD1,TRBJ2-1,TRBV27,-,TGTGCCAGCAGTTTAGCAGGGGGAACTTTCTACAATGAGCAGTTCTTC,CASSLAGGTFYNEQFF
-,TRBJ2-3,TRBV29-1,-,TGCAGCGTTTTTATGGTGACAGATACGCAGTATTTT,CSVFMVTDTQYF
-,TRBJ1-5,TRBV6-5,few,TGTGCCAGCAGTTACCAAGGGGGCAATCAGCCCCAGCATTTT,CASSYQGGNQPQHF
-,TRBJ2-5,TRBV10-3,few,TGTGCCATCAGTGAGCCGGATAGGGGGGAGACCCAGTACTTC,CAISEPDRGETQYF
-,TRBJ1-3,TRBV7-8,once,TGTGCCAGCACCACACAGATTGCGGGAAACACCATATATTTT,CASTTQIAGNTIYF
TRBD2,TRBJ2-3,TRBV6-1,once,TGTGCCAGCAGTGTTAGCGGGGGCGGAGATACGCAGTATTTT,CASSVSGGGDTQYF
-,TRBJ1-2,TRBV7-6,-,TGTGCCAGCAGCTCGACACCGGACACGGATGGCTACACCTTC,CASSSTPDTDGYTF
-,TRBJ1-1,TRBV7-9,-,TGTGCCAGCAGCTCAGACACGAACACTGAAGCTTTCTTT,CASSSDTNTEAFF
TRBD1,TRBJ2-7,TRBV27,few,TGTGCCAGCACTCTCGGGACAGGGCTCTACGAGCAGTACTTC,CASTLGTGLYEQYF
-,TRBJ1-2,TRBV5-6,few,TGTGCCAGCAGCACGAGGAAGACAGGTTCTAGCTATGGCTACACCTTC,CASSTRKTGSSYGYTF
TRBD2,TRBJ2-1,TRBV28,-,TGTGCCAGCAGTTTAGGGGGACTAGCGAAGTTTGAGCAGTTCTTC,CASSLGGLAKFEQFF
TRBD1,TRBJ1-2,TRBV7-8,few,TGTGCCAGCAGCATCGGACAGGACACTACATATGGCTACACCTTC,CASSIGQDTTYGYTF
-,TRBJ2-6,TRBV5-4,few,TGTGCCAGCAGCTTGGTGGGGTTAGGGGCCAACGTCCTGACTTTC,CASSLVGLGANVLTF
-,TRBJ1-1,TRBV6-6,-,TGTGCCAGCAGCCGCTCTGGATACACTGAAGCTTTCTTT,CASSRSGYTEAFF
-,TRBJ1-5,TRBV27,-,TGTGCCAGCAGTCCCCGCGAGGGGCAGCCCCAGCATTTT,CASSPREGQPQHF
TRBD1,TRBJ1-1,TRBV29-1,few,TGCAGCGTTGCCGTGCAGGGGGACACTGAAGCTTTCTTT,CSVAVQGDTEAFF
TRBD2,TRBJ2-1,TRBV29-1,few,TGCAGCGTTCCGACTAGCGGGGGGCACTCCTACAATGAGCAGTTCTTC,CSVPTSGGHSYNEQFF
-,TRBJ1-5,TRBV19,-,TGTGCCAGTAGTATAGGCGTAGGCAATCAGCCCCAGCATTTT,CASSIGVGNQPQHF
TRBD1,TRBJ1-4,TRBV2,-,TGTGCCAGCAGCCCGGACAGGGCTCGGGAAAAACTGTTTTTT,CASSPDRAREKLFF
TRBD1,TRBJ1-2,TRBV2,-,TGTGCCAGCAGAGAGGGGGCTTACTATGGCTACACCTTC,CASREGAYYGYTF